This T cell receptor beta chain was sequenced for a study of T cell changes during pregnancy in multiple sclerosis. Here immunoSEQ multiplex PCR was the method, and the copy in TCRdb shows in-frame clones only, minus some. The sample carries tens of thousands of clones, roughly nine tenths recorded once. This clone was seen only once. The J segment lost 8 bases and the V segment lost 4 bases, leaving 4 bases of the junction unmatched. CDR3 length: 14 amino acids. Germline-derived CDR1 and CDR2 are SGHRS and YFSETQ. This TCR was sampled from a female donor with multiple sclerosis, enrolled in a pregnancy study. Material: CD4+ T cells from peripheral blood mononuclear cells, obtained in the third trimester of pregnancy. V and J are TRBV5-1 and TRBJ2-2, with 11 positions matching TRBD2. CDR3 loop: CASSLRTSGGELFF. The CDR3 bases are TGCGCCAGCAGCCTGAGGACTAGCGGGGGGGAGCTGTTTTTT.